These 21 T cell receptor beta chains were sequenced from one sample in a study of monozygotic twins with inflammatory bowel disease. TCRdb derives one entry per CDR3 protein from the 5' RACE reads, leaving out DNA. This repertoire includes under 200,000 distinct CDR3 sequences. Sequences were obtained from blood. The receptors come from a human donor with ulcerative colitis or Crohn's disease, or a healthy co-twin of an affected twin (not recorded which).

The rearrangement joins TRBV3-1 to TRBJ2-1; the TRBD1 assignment by TCRdb is unverifiable without DNA. The V gene's germline CDR1 is LGHDT and CDR2 YNNKEL (reference sequence). This CDR3 spans 16 amino acids. This CDR3 is CASSSGGNAGYNEQFF.

The genes are TRBV29-1 and TRBJ1-5. Germline CDR1 is SQVTM and CDR2 is ANQGSEA. CDR3 size: 12 residues. This CDR3 reads CSVSGSGQPQHF.

The gene calls are TRBV7-2 and TRBJ2-7; TCRdb proposes TRBD1, but this gene call is untestable without DNA. The CDR3 extends over 16 amino acids. The germline CDR1 and CDR2 sequences are SGHTA and FQGNSA. The CDR3 loop is CASSQLWGQVFSEQYF.

V usage is TRBV12-3 or TRBV12-4 and J usage is TRBJ2-7; TCRdb's assignment of TRBD1 cannot be checked, as there is no DNA. The CDR3 sequence is 14 residues long. CDR3 amino acids: CASSFEQVAYEQYF.

The chain combines TRBV20-1 with TRBJ2-5; as DNA is missing, the TRBD1 call by TCRdb cannot be tested. The CDR3 has 14 residues. In germline, CDR1 is DFQATT, CDR2 SNEGSKA (reference sequence). CDR3 amino acids: CSARADRPPETQYF.

The rearrangement uses TRBV27 and TRBJ2-1; TCRdb names TRBD2, which stays unverified in the absence of DNA. This CDR3 is built from 15 residues. Germline-derived CDR1 and CDR2 are MNHEY and SMNVEV (reference sequence). The CDR3 region is CASSLERGLYNEQFF.

The gene calls are TRBV6-2 or TRBV6-3 and TRBJ2-1. This CDR3 region has 15 residues. Germline loops: CDR1 MNHEY, CDR2 SVGEGT. CDR3 sequence reads: CASSYGQSSYNEQFF.

The chain has TRBV27 and TRBJ1-2; lacking DNA, the TRBD1 call made by TCRdb goes unchecked. CDR1 and CDR2 from the germline V gene are MNHEY and SMNVEV (reference sequence). The CDR3 is made up of 14 amino acids. CDR3 amino acids: CASSFAGTGPGYTF.

The V gene is TRBV7-9, the J gene TRBJ2-1. The CDR3 has 12 residues. Germline V CDR1 and CDR2: SEHNR, FQNEAQ (reference sequence). Here the CDR3 reads CASSYLDNEQFF. Full variable domain (outside the CDR3, taken from reference TRBV7-9 and TRBJ2-1): DTGVSQNPRHKITKRGQNVTFRCDPISEHNRLYWYRQTLGQGPEFLTYFQNEAQLEKSRLLSDRFSAERPKGSFSTLEIQRTEQGDSAMYLCASSYLDNEQFFGPGTRLTVL.

The chain combines TRBV29-1 with TRBJ1-1. This CDR3 contains 13 residues. CDR1 and CDR2 from the germline V gene are SQVTM and ANQGSEA. CDR3 in amino acids: CSVDKGMNTEAFF.

The rearrangement uses TRBV28 and TRBJ1-4; the TCRdb call, TRBD1, lacks DNA for checking. The CDR3 is 16 amino acids. CDR1 and CDR2 from the germline V gene are MDHEN and SYDVKM. The CDR3 reads CASSLIFHRGLEKLFF.

The rearrangement links TRBV5-4 to TRBJ2-5; TCRdb's D gene call, TRBD2, goes unchecked for lack of DNA. Germline V gives CDR1 SGHNT, CDR2 YYREEE (reference sequence). The CDR3 covers 14 residues. Here the CDR3 reads CASSPAGRLGTQYF.

The rearrangement uses TRBV5-1 and TRBJ1-5; TCRdb designates TRBD1, a call that cannot be tested without DNA. The CDR3 covers 15 residues. Germline V lookup: CDR1 SGHRS, CDR2 YFSETQ. The CDR3 loop reads CASSWTGGGREPQHF.

The chain recombines TRBV9 with TRBJ2-2; the D call from TCRdb, TRBD2, cannot be confirmed without DNA. The germline CDR1 and CDR2 sequences are SGDLS and YYNGEE. The CDR3 contains 16 residues. CDR3 amino acids: CASSGLSRLNTGELFF.

This sequence joins TRBV20-1 and TRBJ2-7; TCRdb's D call, TRBD1, is unchecked because there is no DNA. The CDR3 loop spans 13 amino acids. Per germline, CDR1 DFQATT and CDR2 SNEGSKA (reference sequence). The CDR3 here is CSAPGQMEREQYF.

This chain uses TRBV7-6 with TRBJ2-7; TCRdb gives TRBD2 as the D gene, but with no DNA this cannot be confirmed. The germline CDR1 and CDR2 sequences are SGHVS and FNYEAQ. The CDR3 consists of 13 residues. The CDR3 spells CASSLRAGDEQYF.

This rearrangement joins TRBV20-1 to TRBJ1-2. Germline V lookup: CDR1 DFQATT, CDR2 SNEGSKA (reference sequence). This CDR3 has 13 amino acids. The chain's CDR3 is CSARDQGGGDYTF.

The rearrangement links TRBV4-2 to TRBJ2-7. The germline gives CDR1 LGHNA, CDR2 YNFKEQ. The CDR3 spans 15 residues. The CDR3: CASSQDTPSSYEQYF.

The chain links TRBV7-3 to TRBJ2-3; as DNA is missing, the TRBD2 call by TCRdb cannot be tested. Germline V gene lookup returns CDR1 SGHTA and CDR2 FQGTGA. The CDR3 is made up of 15 amino acids. This CDR3 reads CASSLIGTSSDTQYF.

The chain recombines TRBV10-3 with TRBJ2-7; TCRdb names TRBD2, which stays unverified in the absence of DNA. The length of the CDR3 is 16 residues. The germline V gene encodes CDR1 ENHRY and CDR2 SYGVKD. This CDR3 is CAIQIAGGKEESEQYF.

The chain couples TRBV4-2 to TRBJ2-5. Germline CDR1 LGHNA, CDR2 YNFKEQ. The CDR3 length is 12 residues. The CDR3 protein is CASSQVAETQYF.